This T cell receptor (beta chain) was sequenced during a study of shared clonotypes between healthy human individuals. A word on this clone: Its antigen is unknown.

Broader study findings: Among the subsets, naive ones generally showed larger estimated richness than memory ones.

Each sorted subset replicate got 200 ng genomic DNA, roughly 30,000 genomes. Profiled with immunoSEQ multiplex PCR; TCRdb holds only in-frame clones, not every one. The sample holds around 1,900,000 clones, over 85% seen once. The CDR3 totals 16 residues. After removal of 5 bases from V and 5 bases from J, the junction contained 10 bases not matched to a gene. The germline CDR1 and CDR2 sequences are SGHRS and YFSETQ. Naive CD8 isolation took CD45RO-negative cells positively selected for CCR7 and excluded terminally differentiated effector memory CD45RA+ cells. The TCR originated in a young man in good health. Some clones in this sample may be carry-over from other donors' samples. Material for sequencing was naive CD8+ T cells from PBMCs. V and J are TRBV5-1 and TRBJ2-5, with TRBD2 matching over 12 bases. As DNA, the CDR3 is TGCGCCAGCAGTCCGACTAGCGGGAGTGGTTCGGAGACCCAGTACTTC. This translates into CASSPTSGSGSETQYF.